A single TCR beta chain is shown here with its context. The CDR3 totals 16 residues. Germline lookup yields CDR1 MNHEY and CDR2 SVGAGI. The sample is drawn from a study of CD4 and CD8 cells across lung adenocarcinoma regions. Samples came from patients with localized non-small cell lung adenocarcinoma. Each CDR3 protein is one row after TCRdb ran MiXCR on the PCR reads. The data hold roughly 6,000 distinct CDR3 sequences, with around 49% observed a single time. The gene calls are TRBV6-5 and TRBJ2-1, with D perhaps matching TRBD1 (7 bases). The J call is uncertain, as TRBJ2-7 better fits the DNA end. The sequenced sample was CD8+ T cells from the margin of a lung tumor. This receptor was taken from a male donor with lung adenocarcinoma. The CD4 and CD8 labels of this study may be unreliable. The CDR3 protein is CASSYLWRAGGYEQYF. The CDR3, as DNA: TGTGCCAGCAGTTACCTATGGCGGGCAGGGGGGTACGAGCAGTACTTC.